These T cell receptor beta chains were read from a single sample in a study of Ad26.COV2.S vaccination and SARS-CoV-2 variants. Repertoires were generated with immunoSEQ multiplex PCR, while TCRdb's copy carries only in-frame clones and drops some. The sample gives under 550,000 clones, roughly 88% of which show up once; approximately 4% is in the top ten. The starting material was peripheral blood, obtained in a trial of Ad26.COV2.S vaccine versus placebo. All receptors come from a person between 18 and 60 years old who received the Ad26.COV2.S COVID-19 vaccine or a placebo. Both conserved end residues are part of each CDR3. D genes are given only for firm matches. Clone size, where shown, is once, few, many, or a class for clones that have expanded.

d_call	j_call	v_call	clone_size	cdr3_aa	cdr3_nt
TRBD1	TRBJ1-1	TRBV6-2/TRBV6-3	.	CASSYPVPGQGTEAFF	TGTGCCAGCAGTTACCCCGTCCCGGGACAGGGAACTGAAGCTTTCTTT
.	TRBJ2-7	TRBV25-1	.	CASSARYREEGYEQYF	TGTGCCAGCAGTGCCCGCTACAGGGAGGAGGGTTACGAGCAGTACTTC
.	TRBJ2-3	TRBV7-2	.	CASSLVAGNMDTQYF	TGTGCCAGCAGCTTAGTTGCGGGAAACATGGATACGCAGTATTTT
TRBD1	TRBJ1-5	TRBV5-8	.	CASSPRGGFQPQHF	TGTGCCAGCAGCCCGAGAGGGGGCTTTCAGCCCCAGCATTTT
.	TRBJ2-5	TRBV5-1	.	CASRAAETQYF	TGCGCCAGCAGGGCGGCAGAGACCCAGTACTTC
.	TRBJ1-2	TRBV7-8	.	CASSPRGMGYGYTF	TGTGCCAGCAGCCCCAGGGGTATGGGCTATGGCTACACCTTC
.	TRBJ1-2	TRBV6-2/TRBV6-3	once	CASSYSEGSYGYTF	TGTGCCAGCAGTTACTCAGAAGGGTCCTATGGCTACACCTTC
.	TRBJ2-7	TRBV18	.	CASSNRGAGLYEQYF	TGTGCCAGCTCAAACCGCGGCGCGGGTCTCTACGAGCAGTACTTC
TRBD2	TRBJ2-5	TRBV3-1/TRBV3-2	.	CASSHVTSGDGPQYF	TGTGCCAGCAGCCATGTCACTAGCGGGGACGGGCCCCAGTACTTC
.	TRBJ1-1	TRBV30	once	CAWARGTNTEAFF	TGTGCCTGGGCGAGGGGGACGAACACTGAAGCTTTCTTT
.	TRBJ2-1	TRBV4-1	.	CASSQFESSYNEQFF	TGCGCCAGCAGCCAATTCGAGAGCTCCTACAATGAGCAGTTCTTC
.	TRBJ2-7	TRBV4-2	once	CASSQRRDSGGVYEQYF	TGTGCCAGCAGCCAACGCCGGGACAGTGGAGGGGTCTACGAGCAGTACTTC
.	TRBJ1-1	TRBV3-1/TRBV3-2	once	CASSRGGLGELAFF	TGTGCCAGCAGCCGAGGTGGACTAGGGGAGCTCGCTTTCTTT
.	TRBJ2-1	TRBV9	.	CASSVAGVGGGEQFF	TGTGCCAGCAGCGTAGCCGGGGTGGGGGGCGGTGAGCAGTTCTTC
TRBD1	TRBJ2-7	TRBV7-9	.	CASSRTGGTYEQYF	TGTGCCAGCAGCCGGACAGGGGGCACGTACGAGCAGTACTTC
TRBD1	TRBJ1-2	TRBV11-1	once	CASSLASGSAGGHGYTF	TGTGCCAGCAGCTTAGCGTCGGGATCGGCAGGGGGCCATGGCTACACCTTC
.	TRBJ1-6	TRBV4-3	.	CASSQDIDGLHGGPRNSPLHF	TGCGCCAGCAGCCAAGATATTGATGGTTTGCACGGGGGGCCTCGGAATTCACCCCTCCACTTT
TRBD2	TRBJ2-5	TRBV6-2/TRBV6-3	few	CASSLPTSPKETQYF	TGTGCCAGCAGTTTACCGACTAGCCCGAAAGAGACCCAGTACTTC
.	TRBJ1-1	TRBV6-2/TRBV6-3	.	CASSWHQNTEAFF	TGTGCCAGCAGTTGGCACCAGAACACTGAAGCTTTCTTT
.	TRBJ1-5	TRBV15	.	CATSSAHPNLVGVSNNQPQHF	TGTGCCACCAGCAGCGCCCACCCGAATCTCGTGGGGGTTTCGAACAATCAGCCCCAGCATTTT
TRBD2	TRBJ2-2	TRBV7-9	.	CASSFSSGGAFITGELFF	TGTGCCAGCAGCTTCTCTAGCGGGGGGGCCTTCATCACCGGGGAGCTGTTTTTT
TRBD2	TRBJ2-1	TRBV6-5	few	CASSLGTSRNEQFF	TGTGCCAGCAGTTTAGGGACTAGTCGCAATGAGCAGTTCTTC
.	TRBJ2-2	TRBV6-2/TRBV6-3	.	CASSYQAYGELFF	TGTGCCAGCAGTTACCAAGCCTATGGGGAGCTGTTTTTT
.	TRBJ2-3	TRBV3-1/TRBV3-2	.	CASSHEEGSDTQYF	TGTGCCAGCAGCCACGAGGAGGGTTCAGATACGCAGTATTTT
.	TRBJ1-1	TRBV30	.	CAWSEMNTEAFF	TGTGCCTGGTCCGAGATGAACACTGAAGCTTTCTTT
.	TRBJ1-1	TRBV11-1	.	CASREGGGVNTEAFF	TGTGCCAGCAGAGAAGGTGGGGGCGTGAACACTGAAGCTTTCTTT
TRBD1	TRBJ1-6	TRBV7-8	few	CASSGQGKVNSPLHF	TGTGCCAGCAGTGGACAGGGGAAGGTTAATTCACCCCTCCACTTT
.	TRBJ2-3	TRBV7-9	once	CASSFRADTQYF	TGTGCCAGCAGCTTTAGAGCAGATACGCAGTATTTT
.	TRBJ1-3	TRBV5-8	.	CASSQETGTYSGNTIYF	TGTGCCAGCAGCCAGGAGACAGGCACCTACTCTGGAAACACCATATATTTT
.	TRBJ2-3	TRBV6-4	.	CASSDRPGTDTQYF	TGTGCCAGCAGTGACAGACCTGGGACAGATACGCAGTATTTT
TRBD2	TRBJ2-2	TRBV19	.	CASSLLAGDTTGELFF	TGTGCCAGTAGTCTGCTAGCGGGGGATACCACCGGGGAGCTGTTTTTT
TRBD1	TRBJ2-5	TRBV11-3	.	CASSLGGQGGQETQYF	TGTGCCAGCAGCTTAGGTGGACAGGGAGGTCAAGAGACCCAGTACTTC
.	TRBJ2-2	TRBV5-4	.	CASSPAPGGTGELFF	TGTGCCAGCAGCCCGGCCCCGGGTGGAACCGGGGAGCTGTTTTTT
.	TRBJ1-1	TRBV21-1	once	CASSPSIWEKNTEAFF	TGTGCCAGCAGCCCTTCCATTTGGGAAAAGAACACTGAAGCTTTCTTT
TRBD2	TRBJ2-3	TRBV29-1	.	CSVEGTSSTDTQYF	TGCAGCGTTGAGGGGACTAGTAGCACAGATACGCAGTATTTT
TRBD1	TRBJ1-5	TRBV2	.	CASSADRGHINQPQHF	TGTGCCAGCAGCGCCGACAGGGGGCATATCAATCAGCCCCAGCATTTT
TRBD2	TRBJ2-7	TRBV3-1/TRBV3-2	.	CASSQVSSGGTPYEQYF	TGTGCCAGCAGCCAAGTATCTAGCGGGGGGACACCCTACGAGCAGTACTTC
.	TRBJ2-1	TRBV21-1	.	CASSKLAGGNNEQFF	TGTGCCAGCAGCAAGCTAGCGGGGGGGAACAATGAGCAGTTCTTC
.	TRBJ2-7	TRBV5-5	.	CASSLASGPQYEQYF	TGTGCCAGCAGCTTGGCTTCCGGGCCCCAATACGAGCAGTACTTC
TRBD2	TRBJ2-7	TRBV6-2/TRBV6-3	.	CASSPLAGGERVGEQYF	TGTGCCAGCAGTCCCCTAGCGGGGGGTGAACGCGTTGGCGAGCAGTACTTC
TRBD1	TRBJ2-6	TRBV6-5	.	CASADRGAGANVLTF	TGTGCCAGCGCGGACAGGGGAGCTGGGGCCAACGTCCTGACTTTC
TRBD1	TRBJ1-2	TRBV27	.	CASSFSDRGDGYTF	TGTGCCAGCAGTTTTTCTGACAGGGGGGATGGCTACACCTTC
.	TRBJ2-2	TRBV6-1	.	CASSDPLLVTGELFF	TGTGCCAGCAGTGACCCTCTACTAGTTACCGGGGAGCTGTTTTTT
.	TRBJ1-6	TRBV4-3	.	CASSLGRNNSPLHF	TGCGCCAGCAGCCTGGGACGGAATAATTCACCCCTCCACTTT
.	TRBJ1-6	TRBV7-9	.	CASSLIQGNSPLHF	TGTGCCAGCAGCTTAATACAAGGGAATTCACCCCTCCACTTT
.	TRBJ1-1	TRBV19	.	CASSQGPNTEAFF	TGTGCCAGTAGCCAGGGACCAAACACTGAAGCTTTCTTT
.	TRBJ1-1	TRBV7-6	.	CASGPVGNTEAFF	TGTGCCAGCGGACCAGTGGGGAACACTGAAGCTTTCTTT
TRBD1	TRBJ2-5	TRBV4-1	.	CASSQGRDRGQETQYF	TGCGCCAGCAGCCAAGGCCGGGACAGGGGGCAAGAGACCCAGTACTTC
.	TRBJ2-3	TRBV3-1/TRBV3-2	once	CASSQVGTQYF	TGTGCCAGCAGCCAGGTGGGGACGCAGTATTTT
TRBD1	TRBJ1-6	TRBV19	.	CASRWRQGNSPLHF	TGTGCCAGTAGATGGAGACAGGGGAATTCACCCCTCCACTTT
.	TRBJ2-7	TRBV9	once	CASSADPAVNEQYF	TGTGCCAGCAGCGCGGACCCCGCCGTTAACGAGCAGTACTTC
.	TRBJ1-3	TRBV5-4	.	CASTRDSGNTIYF	TGTGCCAGCACCAGGGACTCTGGAAACACCATATATTTT
.	TRBJ2-5	TRBV19	.	CASTGVRGETQYF	TGTGCCAGTACGGGGGTCCGTGGGGAGACCCAGTACTTC
.	TRBJ2-7	TRBV20-1	.	CSARAYEQYF	TGCAGTGCTAGGGCCTACGAGCAGTACTTC
.	TRBJ1-2	TRBV7-9	.	CASSRRGTLGGYTF	TGTGCCAGCAGCCGTCGAGGGACTTTGGGGGGCTACACCTTC